The 3 T cell receptor beta chains given below trace back to one sample, sequenced in a study of molecular identifiers for immune sequencing clone quantification. TCRdb re-analysed the PCR reads in MiXCR, keeping a single row per CDR3 protein. Here the sample spans about 35,000 distinct CDR3 sequences, approximately 18% being singletons. Sequencing was performed on naive CD8+ T cells from blood, with Jurkat cell RNA spiked in. Noted subset: FACS-sorted CD8+CD4-CCR7+CD45RA+ naive T cells. The receptors come from a human donor in good health. Some libraries in this study had Jurkat cell RNA spiked in.

This clonotype showed up just a few times. This rearrangement joins TRBV28 to TRBJ2-1; no definite D call. Germline CDR1 and CDR2: MDHEN and SYDVKM. The ends were cut back, 6 bases at V and 2 bases at J, with 8 bases in the middle. CDR3 length equals 13 residues. As DNA, the CDR3 is TGTGCCAGCAGACCGGGCCCCTACAATGAGCAGTTCTTC. Translation gives CASRPGPYNEQFF.

In its sample, this clonotype was seen many times. Germline is not matched at one junction end, which may reflect a read error. This chain joins TRBV24-1 and TRBJ1-2, with unresolved D. CDR1 is KGHDR, CDR2 SFDVKD, per germline. CDR3 length equals 11 residues. CDR3 residues: CATRDFYGYTF. CDR3 in DNA: TGTGCCACCAGGGATTTCTATGGCTACACCTTC.

The genes are TRBV20-1 and TRBJ2-4, with D possibly TRBD1 on 6 matching bases. The germline V and J ends were trimmed by 1 base and 8 bases, with 12 bases remaining between them. This CDR3 spans 13 amino acids. Germline assignment: CDR1 DFQATT and CDR2 SNEGSKA (reference sequence). CDR3 sequence reads: CSARGQGWHIQYF. The CDR3 DNA is TGCAGTGCTAGAGGTCAGGGGTGGCACATTCAGTACTTC.